These T cell receptor beta chains were read from a single sample in a study of OX40 agonist ivuxolimab in advanced cancers. The protocol was immunoSEQ multiplex PCR, while the TCRdb copy is restricted to in-frame clones and leaves out a portion. The sample has approximately 100,000 clones, 80% to 90% seen once; the top ten hold approximately 0.8%. The material sequenced was CD4+ or CD8+ T cells sorted from blood, taken in a trial of the OX40 agonist ivuxolimab. The receptors were gathered from an adult with an advanced solid tumor such as melanoma, head and neck, liver or kidney cancer. The conserved cysteine and the conserved F or W are not part of the CDR3 here. The order of the fields is J gene, V gene, CDR3 protein.

J: TRBJ2-2
V: TRBV9
CDR3: ASSPLAGAGELF

J: .
V: TRBV7-9
CDR3: ASSSYRGYEQY

J: TRBJ2-1
V: TRBV6-6
CDR3: ASTPGGYRGDEQF

J: TRBJ2-7
V: TRBV30
CDR3: AWSGASSYEQY

J: TRBJ1-4
V: TRBV5-5
CDR3: ASSLPQSEKLF

J: TRBJ1-1
V: TRBV9
CDR3: ASSMGAQITEAF

J: TRBJ2-4
V: TRBV11-3
CDR3: ASSLEVAKNIQY

J: TRBJ2-5
V: TRBV2
CDR3: ASSGTAQETQY

J: TRBJ1-4
V: TRBV11-2
CDR3: ASSSYGQVGNEKLF

J: TRBJ1-1
V: TRBV11-2
CDR3: ASSLAMVNTEAF

J: TRBJ2-7
V: TRBV5-6
CDR3: ASSLPGLAGVASYEQY

J: TRBJ2-7
V: TRBV28
CDR3: ASTRGGATYEQY

J: TRBJ2-5
V: TRBV4-1
CDR3: ASSPGTGAPQETQY

J: TRBJ2-1
V: TRBV14
CDR3: ASSQIQGGINEQF

J: TRBJ2-4
V: TRBV18
CDR3: ASSPDLDRGDSKNIQY

J: TRBJ2-6
V: TRBV7-3
CDR3: ASSLQGSSGANVLT

J: TRBJ2-2
V: TRBV7-9
CDR3: ASSQITQNTGELF

J: TRBJ2-1
V: TRBV6-4
CDR3: ASSPLQGASNEQF

J: TRBJ2-5
V: TRBV7-2
CDR3: ASSLEAFQETQY

J: TRBJ2-7
V: TRBV28
CDR3: ASSSLVGSYEQY

J: TRBJ1-1
V: TRBV9
CDR3: ASSASSGWGTEAF

J: TRBJ2-4
V: TRBV9
CDR3: ASSKTSGDKNIQY

J: TRBJ1-1
V: TRBV5-1
CDR3: ASKLSGENTEAF

J: TRBJ2-5
V: TRBV6-1
CDR3: ASPRGSETQY

J: TRBJ2-3
V: TRBV5-8
CDR3: ASRRGVGTDTQY

J: TRBJ2-7
V: TRBV11-2
CDR3: ASSPNERDPYEQY

J: TRBJ2-1
V: TRBV6-5
CDR3: ASSRDTGSNEQF

J: TRBJ1-4
V: TRBV11-3
CDR3: ASSSSRYREPATNEKLF

J: TRBJ2-7
V: TRBV6-1
CDR3: ASRLLAGSYEQY

J: TRBJ2-3
V: TRBV27
CDR3: ASSPRGPDSTDTQY

J: TRBJ1-4
V: TRBV28
CDR3: ASSLGAGGSEKLF

J: TRBJ2-3
V: TRBV7-9
CDR3: ASSPQGVSTDTQY

J: TRBJ2-1
V: TRBV11-2
CDR3: ASSSLSGGALNEQF

J: TRBJ2-7
V: TRBV28
CDR3: ASSLLGQGYEQY

J: TRBJ1-5
V: TRBV4-1
CDR3: ASSQGDLPFYSNQPQH

J: TRBJ1-1
V: TRBV6-6
CDR3: ASSQMDTEAF

J: TRBJ2-1
V: TRBV6-5
CDR3: ASSYGLAGGDEQF

J: TRBJ2-3
V: TRBV7-8
CDR3: ASSSGRGGDTQY

J: TRBJ2-3
V: TRBV7-2
CDR3: ATGGYTDTQY

J: TRBJ1-6
V: TRBV6-5
CDR3: ASSYSRVPYNSPLH

J: TRBJ2-1
V: TRBV9
CDR3: ASSATGTGVGNEQF

J: TRBJ1-1
V: TRBV10-3
CDR3: AISEGGRTEAF

J: TRBJ2-3
V: TRBV1
CDR3: TTHPRGGTDTQY

J: TRBJ1-1
V: TRBV5-1
CDR3: ASSPDRPRNTEAF

J: TRBJ2-2
V: TRBV28
CDR3: ASSLGGQGTGELF

J: TRBJ1-5
V: TRBV6-6
CDR3: ASTLSNQPQH

J: TRBJ2-7
V: TRBV28
CDR3: ATDRGRSYEQY

J: TRBJ1-4
V: TRBV7-9
CDR3: ASRPKDRISEKLF

J: TRBJ2-1
V: TRBV12-5
CDR3: ASGPQEQPGPPYNEQF

J: TRBJ1-1
V: TRBV18
CDR3: ASSEGTPPNTEAF

J: TRBJ1-6
V: TRBV5-4
CDR3: ASSLMGLYNSPLH

J: TRBJ1-1
V: TRBV6-1
CDR3: ASSRQGVTEAF

J: TRBJ1-4
V: TRBV19
CDR3: ASERQRNEKLF

J: TRBJ2-1
V: TRBV5-1
CDR3: ASSLAPSDSYNEQF

J: TRBJ1-5
V: TRBV5-6
CDR3: ASHRLNQPQH

J: TRBJ2-1
V: TRBV30
CDR3: AWSVTQGRNNEQF

J: TRBJ1-5
V: TRBV27
CDR3: ASSQTGERQPQH

J: TRBJ1-6
V: TRBV30
CDR3: AWEQGRSPLH

J: TRBJ2-1
V: TRBV9
CDR3: ASSVELAGAERF

J: TRBJ1-6
V: TRBV6-6
CDR3: ASSSAGTDNSPLH